This T cell receptor (beta chain) emerged from a study of glioma-infiltrating T cells. This clonotype occurred a few times. Its antigen is currently unknown. Trimming removed 2 bases at V and 3 bases at J, with 15 bases between. Looked up from germline, CDR1 is SGHDT and CDR2 is YYEEEE. The CDR3 is made up of 17 amino acids. TCR alpha and beta CDR3 regions were amplified from RNA using iRepertoire nested multiplex PCR. One-step reverse transcription and amplification started from about 100-400 ng of tissue mRNA or PBMC total RNA. TCRdb processed the multiplex PCR reads anew with MiXCR; each CDR3 protein has one entry. The sample has about 190,000 distinct CDR3 sequences, around 30% seen once. Study-wide results and limits: Non-neoplastic patients had below-expected tissue-blood divergence, while all gliomas exceeded expectation.

This TCR derives from a human donor with low-grade glioma or glioblastoma, undergoing nonglioma brain surgery, or in good health (not recorded which). The specimen was glioma tissue, nonneoplastic brain tissue, or PBMCs (not recorded which). V usage is TRBV5-6 and J usage is TRBJ2-6, with a possible D match to TRBD1 (6 bases). The DNA for the CDR3 is TGTGCCAGCAGCTTTTCGCCAACAGGGTTTGGGGCCAACGTCCTGACTTTC. Translated, it gives CASSFSPTGFGANVLTF.